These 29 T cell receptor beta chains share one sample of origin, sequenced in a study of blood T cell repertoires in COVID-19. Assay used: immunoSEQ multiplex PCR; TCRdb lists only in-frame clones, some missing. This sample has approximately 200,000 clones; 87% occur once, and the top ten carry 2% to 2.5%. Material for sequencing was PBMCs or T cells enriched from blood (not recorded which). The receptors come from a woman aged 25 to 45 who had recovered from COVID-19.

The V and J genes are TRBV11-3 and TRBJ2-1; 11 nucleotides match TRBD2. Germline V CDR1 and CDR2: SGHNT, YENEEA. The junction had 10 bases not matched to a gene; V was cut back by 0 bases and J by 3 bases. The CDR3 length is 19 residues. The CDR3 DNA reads TGTGCCAGCAGCTTAGATGTGCTAGCGGGAGGATTGAACTACAATGAGCAGTTCTTC. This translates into CASSLDVLAGGLNYNEQFF.

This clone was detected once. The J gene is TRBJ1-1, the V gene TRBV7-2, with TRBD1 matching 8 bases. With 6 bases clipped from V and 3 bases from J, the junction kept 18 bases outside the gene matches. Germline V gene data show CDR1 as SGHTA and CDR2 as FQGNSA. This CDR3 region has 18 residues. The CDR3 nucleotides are TGTGCCAGCAGTCCCTTATTAGTCAGGACAGGGAGGGACACTGAAGCTTTCTTT. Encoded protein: CASSPLLVRTGRDTEAFF.

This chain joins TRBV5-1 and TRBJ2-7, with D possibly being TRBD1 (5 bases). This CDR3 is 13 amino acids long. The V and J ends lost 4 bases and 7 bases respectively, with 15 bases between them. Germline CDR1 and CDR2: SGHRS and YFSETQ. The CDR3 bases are TGCGCCAGCAGCCCACAGGTGGGGCCGGAGCAGTACTTC. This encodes CASSPQVGPEQYF.

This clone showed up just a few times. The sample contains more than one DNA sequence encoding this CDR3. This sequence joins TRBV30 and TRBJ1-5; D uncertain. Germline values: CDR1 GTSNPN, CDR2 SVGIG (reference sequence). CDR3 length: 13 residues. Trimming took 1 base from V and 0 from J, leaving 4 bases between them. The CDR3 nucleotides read TGTGCCTGGAGTGGCGATAGCAATCAGCCCCAGCATTTT. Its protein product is CAWSGDSNQPQHF. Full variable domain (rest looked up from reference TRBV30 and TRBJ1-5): SQTIHQWPATLVQPVGSPLSLECTVEGTSNPNLYWYRQAAGRGLQLLFYSVGIGQISSEVPQNLSASRPQDRQFILSSKKLLLSDSGFYLCAWSGDSNQPQHFGDGTRLSIL.

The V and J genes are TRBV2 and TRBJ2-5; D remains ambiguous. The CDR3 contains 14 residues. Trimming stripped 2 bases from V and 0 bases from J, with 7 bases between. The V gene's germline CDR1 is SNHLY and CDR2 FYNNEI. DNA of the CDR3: TGTGCCAGCAGTGAAACCAGGAACCAAGAGACCCAGTACTTC. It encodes CASSETRNQETQYF. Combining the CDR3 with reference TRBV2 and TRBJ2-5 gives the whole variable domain EPEVTQTPSHQVTQMGQEVILRCVPISNHLYFYWYRQILGQKVEFLVSFYNNEISEKSEIFDDQFSVERPDGSNFTLKIRSTKLEDSAMYFCASSETRNQETQYFGPGTRLLVL.

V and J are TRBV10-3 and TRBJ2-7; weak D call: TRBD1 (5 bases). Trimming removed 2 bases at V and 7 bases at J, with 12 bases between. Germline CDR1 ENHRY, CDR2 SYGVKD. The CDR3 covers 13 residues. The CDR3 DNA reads TGTGCCATCAGTGAGGAGACAGTGGAAGAGCAGTACTTC. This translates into CAISEETVEEQYF.

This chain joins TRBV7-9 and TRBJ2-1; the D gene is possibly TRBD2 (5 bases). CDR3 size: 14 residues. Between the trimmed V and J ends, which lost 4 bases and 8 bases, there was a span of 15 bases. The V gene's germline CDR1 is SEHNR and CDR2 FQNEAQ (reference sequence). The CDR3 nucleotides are TGTGCCAGCAGCTCTATCGGGGTTTGGGATGAGCAGTTCTTC. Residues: CASSSIGVWDEQFF.

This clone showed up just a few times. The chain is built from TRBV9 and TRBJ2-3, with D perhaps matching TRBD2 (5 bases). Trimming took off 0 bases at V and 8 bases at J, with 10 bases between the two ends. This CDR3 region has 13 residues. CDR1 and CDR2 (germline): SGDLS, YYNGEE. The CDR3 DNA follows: TGTGCCAGCAGCGTAGACTGGGCGGGTACGCAGTATTTT. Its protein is CASSVDWAGTQYF.

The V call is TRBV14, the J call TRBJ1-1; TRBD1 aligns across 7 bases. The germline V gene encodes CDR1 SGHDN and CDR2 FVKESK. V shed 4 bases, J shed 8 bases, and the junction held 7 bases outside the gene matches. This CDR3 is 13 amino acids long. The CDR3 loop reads CASSLNRDSEAFF. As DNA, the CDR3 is TGTGCCAGCAGCCTAAACCGGGACAGCGAAGCTTTCTTT. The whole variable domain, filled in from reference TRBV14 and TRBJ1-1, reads EAGVTQFPSHSVIEKGQTVTLRCDPISGHDNLYWYRRVMGKEIKFLLHFVKESKQDESGMPNNRFLAERTGGTYSTLKVQPAELEDSGVYFCASSLNRDSEAFFGQGTRLTVV.

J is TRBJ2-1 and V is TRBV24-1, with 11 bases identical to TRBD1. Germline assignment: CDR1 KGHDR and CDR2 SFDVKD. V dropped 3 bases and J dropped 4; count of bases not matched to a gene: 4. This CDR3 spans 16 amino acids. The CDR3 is CATSDTGTGGYNEQFF. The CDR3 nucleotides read TGTGCCACCAGTGATACAGGGACAGGGGGGTACAATGAGCAGTTCTTC.

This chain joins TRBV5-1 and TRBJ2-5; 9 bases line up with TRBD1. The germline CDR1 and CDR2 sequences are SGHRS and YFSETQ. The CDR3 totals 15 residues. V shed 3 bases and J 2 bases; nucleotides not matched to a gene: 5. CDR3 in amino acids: CASSSGTGLQETQYF. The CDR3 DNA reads TGCGCCAGCAGCTCAGGGACAGGGCTACAAGAGACCCAGTACTTC.

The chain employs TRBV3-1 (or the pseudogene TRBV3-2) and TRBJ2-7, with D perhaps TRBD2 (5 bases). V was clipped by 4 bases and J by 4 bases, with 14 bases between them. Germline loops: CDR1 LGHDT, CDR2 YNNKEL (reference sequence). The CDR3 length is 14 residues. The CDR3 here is CASSLRRGQYEQYF. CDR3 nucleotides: TGTGCCAGCAGCCTCAGACGAGGGCAATACGAGCAGTACTTC.

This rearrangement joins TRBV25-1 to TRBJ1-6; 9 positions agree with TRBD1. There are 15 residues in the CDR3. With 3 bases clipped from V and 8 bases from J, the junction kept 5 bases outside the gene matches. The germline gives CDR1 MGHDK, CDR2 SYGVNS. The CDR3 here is CASSDFRQGDSPLHF. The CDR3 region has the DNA TGTGCCAGCAGTGATTTTAGACAGGGGGATTCACCCCTCCACTTT.

CDR3 DNA: TGTGCCAGCTCACCCGGGGTTATCCAAATGAACACTGAAGCTTTCTTT. Encoded protein: CASSPGVIQMNTEAFF. The chain is built from TRBV18 and TRBJ1-1; D unresolved. The CDR3 contains 16 residues. The ends were cut back, 3 bases at V and 0 bases at J, with 14 bases in the middle. In germline, CDR1 is KGHSH, CDR2 LQKENI.

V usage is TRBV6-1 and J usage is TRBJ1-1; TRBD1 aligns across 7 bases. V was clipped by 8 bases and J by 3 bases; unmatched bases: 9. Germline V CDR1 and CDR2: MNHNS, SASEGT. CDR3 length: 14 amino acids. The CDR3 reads CASGRQGGYTEAFF. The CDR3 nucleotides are TGTGCCAGCGGAAGACAGGGCGGTTACACTGAAGCTTTCTTT.

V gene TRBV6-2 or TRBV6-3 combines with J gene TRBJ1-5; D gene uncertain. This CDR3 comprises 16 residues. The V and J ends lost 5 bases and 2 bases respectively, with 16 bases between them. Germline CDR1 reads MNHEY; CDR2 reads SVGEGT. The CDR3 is CASSLRLDLGNQPQHF. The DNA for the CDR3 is TGTGCCAGCAGTCTCCGCCTGGATCTAGGCAATCAGCCCCAGCATTTT.

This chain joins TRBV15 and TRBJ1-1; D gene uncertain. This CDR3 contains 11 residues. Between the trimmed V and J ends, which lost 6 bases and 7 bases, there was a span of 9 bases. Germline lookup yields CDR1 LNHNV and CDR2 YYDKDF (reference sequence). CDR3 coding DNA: TGTGCCACCAGGGAGGAAGGTGAAGCTTTCTTT. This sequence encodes CATREEGEAFF.

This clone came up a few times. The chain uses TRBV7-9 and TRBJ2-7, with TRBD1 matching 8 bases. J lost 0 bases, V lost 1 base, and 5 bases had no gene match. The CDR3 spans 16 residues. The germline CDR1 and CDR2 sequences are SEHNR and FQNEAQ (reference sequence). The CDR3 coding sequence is TGTGCCAGCAGCTTAGAGACAGGGGTTCTCTCCTACGAGCAGTACTTC. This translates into CASSLETGVLSYEQYF.

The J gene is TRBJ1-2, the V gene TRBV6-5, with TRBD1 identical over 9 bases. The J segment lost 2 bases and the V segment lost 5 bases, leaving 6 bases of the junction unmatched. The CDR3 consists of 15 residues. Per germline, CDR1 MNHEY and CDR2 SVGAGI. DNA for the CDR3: TGTGCCAGCAGTCCGGGAGGGACAGGGAACTATGGCTACACCTTC. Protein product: CASSPGGTGNYGYTF.

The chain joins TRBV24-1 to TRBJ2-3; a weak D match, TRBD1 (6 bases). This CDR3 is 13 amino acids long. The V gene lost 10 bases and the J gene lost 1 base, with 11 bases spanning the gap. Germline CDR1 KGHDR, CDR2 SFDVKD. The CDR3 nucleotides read TGTGCCACGAGGGGGACGGGCACAGATACGCAGTATTTT. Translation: CATRGTGTDTQYF.

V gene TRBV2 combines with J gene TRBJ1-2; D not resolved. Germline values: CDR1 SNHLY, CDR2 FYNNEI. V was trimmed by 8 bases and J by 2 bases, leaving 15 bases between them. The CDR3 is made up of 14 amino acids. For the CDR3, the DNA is TGTGCCAGCTCATCTATGCCAGGCAACTATGGCTACACCTTC. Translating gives CASSSMPGNYGYTF.

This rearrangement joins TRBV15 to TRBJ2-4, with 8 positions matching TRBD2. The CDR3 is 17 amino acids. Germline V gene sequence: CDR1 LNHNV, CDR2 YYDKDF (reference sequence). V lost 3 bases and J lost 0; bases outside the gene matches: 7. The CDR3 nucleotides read TGTGCCACCAGCAGGATTCGGGGGGGCCTAGCCAAAAACATTCAGTACTTC. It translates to CATSRIRGGLAKNIQYF.

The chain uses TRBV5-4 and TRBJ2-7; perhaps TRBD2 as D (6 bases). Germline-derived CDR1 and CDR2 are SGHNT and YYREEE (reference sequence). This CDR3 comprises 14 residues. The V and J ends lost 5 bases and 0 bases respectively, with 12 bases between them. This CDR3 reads CASSGGSSSYEQYF. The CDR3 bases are TGTGCCAGCAGTGGGGGGTCCAGCTCCTACGAGCAGTACTTC.

CDR3 in amino acids: CASSLAGSLAGAATDTQYF. For the CDR3, the DNA is TGTGCCAGCAGCTTAGCAGGTTCACTAGCGGGAGCGGCCACAGATACGCAGTATTTT. This chain links TRBV7-2 with TRBJ2-3; 11 bases map to TRBD2. V lost 0 bases to trimming and J lost 2 bases; unmatched junction nucleotides: 10. The V gene's germline CDR1 is SGHTA and CDR2 FQGNSA. This CDR3 has 19 residues.

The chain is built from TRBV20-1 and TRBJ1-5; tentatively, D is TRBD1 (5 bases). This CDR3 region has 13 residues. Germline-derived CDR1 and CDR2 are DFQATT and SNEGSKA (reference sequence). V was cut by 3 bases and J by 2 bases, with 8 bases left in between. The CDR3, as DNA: TGCAGTGCTAGTGGCAGGGGCAATCAGCCCCAGCATTTT. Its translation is CSASGRGNQPQHF.

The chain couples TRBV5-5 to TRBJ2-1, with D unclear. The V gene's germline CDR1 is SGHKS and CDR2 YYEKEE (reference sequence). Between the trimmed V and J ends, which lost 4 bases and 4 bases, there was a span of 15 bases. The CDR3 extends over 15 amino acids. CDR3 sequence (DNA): TGTGCCAGCAGCCTGCTGGGCCTACGTTACAATGAGCAGTTCTTC. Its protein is CASSLLGLRYNEQFF.

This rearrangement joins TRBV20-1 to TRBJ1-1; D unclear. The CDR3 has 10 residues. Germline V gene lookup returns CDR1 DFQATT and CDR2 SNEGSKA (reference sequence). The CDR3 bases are TGCAGCCCCAACGGAGGGGAAGCTTTCTTT. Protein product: CSPNGGEAFF.

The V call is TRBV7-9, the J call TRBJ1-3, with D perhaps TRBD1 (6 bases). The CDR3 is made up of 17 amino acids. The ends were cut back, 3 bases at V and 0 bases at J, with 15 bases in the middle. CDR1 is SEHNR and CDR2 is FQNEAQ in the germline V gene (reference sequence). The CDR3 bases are TGTGCCAGCAGCTTTATACAGGGTCTCGCCTCTGGAAACACCATATATTTT. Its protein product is CASSFIQGLASGNTIYF.

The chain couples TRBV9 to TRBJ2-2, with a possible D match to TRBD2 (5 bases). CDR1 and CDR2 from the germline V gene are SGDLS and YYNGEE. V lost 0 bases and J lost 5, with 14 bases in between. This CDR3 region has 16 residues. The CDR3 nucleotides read TGTGCCAGCAGCGTAGCAGCTAGCCTGGTGACCGGGGAGCTGTTTTTT. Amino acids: CASSVAASLVTGELFF.